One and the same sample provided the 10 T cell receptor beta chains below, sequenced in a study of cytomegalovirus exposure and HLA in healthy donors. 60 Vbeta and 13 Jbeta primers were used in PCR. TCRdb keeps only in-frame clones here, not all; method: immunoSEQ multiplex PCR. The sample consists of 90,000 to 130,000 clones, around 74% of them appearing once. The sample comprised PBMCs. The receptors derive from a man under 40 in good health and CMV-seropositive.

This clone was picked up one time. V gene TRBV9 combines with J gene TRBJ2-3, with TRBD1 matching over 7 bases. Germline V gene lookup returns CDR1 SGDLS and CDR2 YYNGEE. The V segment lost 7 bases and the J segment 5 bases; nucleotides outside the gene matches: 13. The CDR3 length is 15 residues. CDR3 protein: CASGRTGQVLDTQYF. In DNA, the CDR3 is TGTGCCAGCGGTAGGACAGGCCAAGTCCTAGATACGCAGTATTTT.

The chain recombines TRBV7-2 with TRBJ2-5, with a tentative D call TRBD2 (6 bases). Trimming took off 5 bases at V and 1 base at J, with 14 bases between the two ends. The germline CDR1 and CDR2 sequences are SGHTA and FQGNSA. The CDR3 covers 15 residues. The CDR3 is CASSTTVGGQETQYF. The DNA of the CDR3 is TGTGCCAGCAGCACCACCGTGGGGGGCCAAGAGACCCAGTACTTC.

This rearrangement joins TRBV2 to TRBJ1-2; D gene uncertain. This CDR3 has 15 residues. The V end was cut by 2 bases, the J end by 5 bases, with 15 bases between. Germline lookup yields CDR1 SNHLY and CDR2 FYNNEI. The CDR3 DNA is TGTGCCAGCAGTGAAAGTGGGAGGGTTTGGTATGGCTACACCTTC. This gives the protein CASSESGRVWYGYTF.

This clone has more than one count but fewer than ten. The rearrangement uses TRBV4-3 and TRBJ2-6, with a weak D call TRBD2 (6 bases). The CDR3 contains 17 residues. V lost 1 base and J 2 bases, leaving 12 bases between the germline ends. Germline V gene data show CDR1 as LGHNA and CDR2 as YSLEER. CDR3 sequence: CASSQVLPGAGANVLTF. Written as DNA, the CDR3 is TGCGCCAGCAGCCAAGTCCTGCCGGGGGCTGGGGCCAACGTCCTGACTTTC.

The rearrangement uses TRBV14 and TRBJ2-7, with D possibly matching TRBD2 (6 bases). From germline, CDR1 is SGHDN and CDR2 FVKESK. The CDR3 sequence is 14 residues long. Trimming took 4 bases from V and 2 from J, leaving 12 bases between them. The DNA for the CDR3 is TGTGCCAGCAGCCTGGGACTTCAAACCTACGAGCAGTACTTC. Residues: CASSLGLQTYEQYF.

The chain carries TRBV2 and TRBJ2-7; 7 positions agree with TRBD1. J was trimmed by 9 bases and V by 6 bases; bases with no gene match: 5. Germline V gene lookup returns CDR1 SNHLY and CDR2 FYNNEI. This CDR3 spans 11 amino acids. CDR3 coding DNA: TGTGCCAGCAGGGGGGACAGCTGGCAGTACTTC. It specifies CASRGDSWQYF.

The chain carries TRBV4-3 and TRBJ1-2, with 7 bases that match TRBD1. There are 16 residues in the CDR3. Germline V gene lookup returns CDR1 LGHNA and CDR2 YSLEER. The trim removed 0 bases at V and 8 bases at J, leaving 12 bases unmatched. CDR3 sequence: CASSQEGTAIELGYTF. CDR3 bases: TGCGCCAGCAGCCAAGAAGGGACAGCAATAGAGCTGGGCTACACCTTC.

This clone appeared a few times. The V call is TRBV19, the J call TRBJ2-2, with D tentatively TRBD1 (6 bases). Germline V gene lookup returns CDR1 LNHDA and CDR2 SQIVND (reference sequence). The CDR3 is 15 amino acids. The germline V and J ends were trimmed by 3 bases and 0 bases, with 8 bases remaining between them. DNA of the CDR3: TGTGCCAGTAGTATCGGGACAACGAACACCGGGGAGCTGTTTTTT. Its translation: CASSIGTTNTGELFF.

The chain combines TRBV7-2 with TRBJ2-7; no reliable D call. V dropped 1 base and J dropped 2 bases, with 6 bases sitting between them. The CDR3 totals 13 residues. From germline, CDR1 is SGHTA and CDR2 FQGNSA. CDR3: CASSLGGPYEQYF. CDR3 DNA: TGTGCCAGCAGCTTAGGAGGCCCCTACGAGCAGTACTTC.

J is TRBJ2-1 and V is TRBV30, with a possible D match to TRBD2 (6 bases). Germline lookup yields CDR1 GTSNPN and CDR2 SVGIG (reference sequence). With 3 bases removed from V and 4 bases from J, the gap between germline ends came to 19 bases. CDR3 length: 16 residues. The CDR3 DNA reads TGTGCCTGGAGCGACTTGGAGGGCCCTATTTACAATGAGCAGTTCTTC. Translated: CAWSDLEGPIYNEQFF.